This is a list of T cell receptor beta chains from one sample in a study of beta chain features in type 1 diabetes. Method: immunoSEQ multiplex PCR; TCRdb's copy keeps in-frame clones and lacks some. The repertoire holds about 710,000 clones, with 11% to 15% as singletons. The specimen was naive CD4+ T cells from blood. The receptors were gathered from a man aged 18 to 30 with type 1 diabetes. Each CDR3 is given with its conserved first and last residue. The D gene is left open where the match is weak. Clone sizes are given selectively: once, few, many, or a class where the clone is expanded.

D gene	clone size	V gene	J gene	CDR3 protein	CDR3 DNA
TRBD2	.	TRBV18	TRBJ2-2	CASSPQGGDTGELFF	TGTGCCAGCTCACCACAGGGAGGGGACACCGGGGAGCTGTTTTTT
.	few	TRBV7-9	TRBJ1-5	CASSLLGSNQPQHF	TGTGCCAGCAGCTTATTGGGGAGCAATCAGCCCCAGCATTTT
.	.	TRBV14	TRBJ2-1	CASSQGDWNEQFF	TGTGCCAGCAGCCAAGGGGACTGGAATGAGCAGTTCTTC
.	.	TRBV30	TRBJ2-3	CAWKWSRWTDTQYF	TGTGCCTGGAAGTGGAGTCGATGGACAGATACGCAGTATTTT
.	.	TRBV20-1	TRBJ1-1	CSAQGSAEAFF	TGCAGTGCCCAGGGGAGCGCTGAAGCTTTCTTT
.	once	TRBV27	TRBJ2-5	CASSLSSGRVQETQYF	TGTGCCAGCAGTTTATCCTCCGGCAGGGTTCAAGAGACCCAGTACTTC
TRBD1	few	TRBV5-1	TRBJ2-3	CASSLITGQGKGDTQYF	TGCGCCAGCAGCTTGATTACGGGACAGGGTAAAGGAGATACGCAGTATTTT
TRBD1	.	TRBV30	TRBJ2-7	CAWSVTGGAYEQYF	TGTGCCTGGAGTGTAACAGGGGGCGCCTACGAGCAGTACTTC
.	few	TRBV7-2	TRBJ1-4	CASSLELRAGSEKLFF	TGTGCCAGCAGCTTAGAGCTCCGGGCAGGGAGCGAAAAACTGTTTTTT
.	few	TRBV4-1	TRBJ2-7	CASSQRSDGSYEQYF	TGCGCCAGCAGCCAACGATCGGACGGCTCCTACGAGCAGTACTTC
.	.	TRBV30	TRBJ1-1	CAWRIGGFTEAFF	TGTGCCTGGCGTATAGGTGGCTTTACTGAAGCTTTCTTT
.	.	TRBV2	TRBJ1-2	CASSEEGRANYGYTF	TGTGCCAGCAGTGAGGAGGGACGAGCTAACTATGGCTACACCTTC
.	.	TRBV19	TRBJ1-1	CASRGTEAFF	TGTGCCAGTAGGGGGACTGAAGCTTTCTTT
.	few	TRBV18	TRBJ2-1	CASSPRDKEAHEQFF	TGTGCCAGCTCACCACGAGACAAAGAAGCTCATGAGCAGTTCTTC
.	few	TRBV19	TRBJ2-7	CASSMGGPEGSYEQYF	TGTGCCAGTAGTATGGGGGGGCCGGAGGGCTCCTACGAGCAGTACTTC
.	few	TRBV5-6	TRBJ2-7	CASSPGPDGSYEQYF	TGTGCCAGCAGCCCTGGTCCGGACGGATCCTACGAGCAGTACTTC
TRBD1	.	TRBV18	TRBJ2-7	CASSPTRTGGLREQYF	TGTGCCAGCTCACCGACCCGGACAGGGGGGTTACGTGAGCAGTACTTC